This TCR beta chain is from a study of T cells in Graves' hyperthyroidism and ophthalmopathy. Between the trimmed V and J ends, which lost 0 bases and 9 bases, there was a span of 8 bases. In germline, CDR1 is MNHEY, CDR2 SVGAGI. The CDR3 is 12 amino acids. About this clonotype: Its matching antigen is unknown.

General study points: The majority of expanded thyroid clonotypes above 0.001 also appeared in blood.

Amplified regions were TCR beta CDR3 sequences from RNA transcripts. First-round RT-PCR with HTBI primers amplified the TCR CDR3 region. TCRdb redid the calling of the multiplex PCR reads with MiXCR, one entry per CDR3 protein. The sample includes hundreds of thousands of distinct CDR3 sequences, 19% of them seen just once. The sequenced sample consisted of blood. V usage is TRBV6-5 and J usage is TRBJ2-5, with D tentatively TRBD2 (6 bases). This TCR derives from a woman between 18 and 29 years old with Graves' hyperthyroidism. CDR3 sequence: CASSYSREAQYF. CDR3 in DNA: TGTGCCAGCAGTTACTCGAGGGAGGCCCAGTACTTC.